These 2 T cell receptor beta chains were all obtained from the same sample, sequenced in a study of CD4 T cell repertoires in COVID-19. The repertoire was sequenced with immunoSEQ multiplex PCR; TCRdb's copy has only in-frame clones and lacks some. The sample holds about 75,000 clones, 83% seen once. Sequenced here: CD4+ T cells from peripheral blood, sampled after recovery from COVID-19. The source of these receptors is a human donor who had COVID-19.

The chain couples TRBV7-2 to TRBJ1-1; D gene uncertain. This CDR3 has 15 residues. The V gene lost 2 bases and the J gene lost 0 bases, with 10 bases spanning the gap. Germline CDR1 SGHTA, CDR2 FQGNSA. The CDR3 nucleotides read TGTGCCAGCAGCTTACAAGGGAGCATGAACACTGAAGCTTTCTTT. It encodes CASSLQGSMNTEAFF.

The CDR3, as DNA: TGTGCCAGCAGCACTAGTGAAAACATTCAGTACTTC. As protein: CASSTSENIQYF. J is TRBJ2-4 and V is TRBV5-4, with TRBD2 as a possible D gene (5 bases). V was pared by 4 bases and J by 5 bases, with 7 bases between. This CDR3 spans 12 amino acids. Germline V gene lookup returns CDR1 SGHNT and CDR2 YYREEE (reference sequence).